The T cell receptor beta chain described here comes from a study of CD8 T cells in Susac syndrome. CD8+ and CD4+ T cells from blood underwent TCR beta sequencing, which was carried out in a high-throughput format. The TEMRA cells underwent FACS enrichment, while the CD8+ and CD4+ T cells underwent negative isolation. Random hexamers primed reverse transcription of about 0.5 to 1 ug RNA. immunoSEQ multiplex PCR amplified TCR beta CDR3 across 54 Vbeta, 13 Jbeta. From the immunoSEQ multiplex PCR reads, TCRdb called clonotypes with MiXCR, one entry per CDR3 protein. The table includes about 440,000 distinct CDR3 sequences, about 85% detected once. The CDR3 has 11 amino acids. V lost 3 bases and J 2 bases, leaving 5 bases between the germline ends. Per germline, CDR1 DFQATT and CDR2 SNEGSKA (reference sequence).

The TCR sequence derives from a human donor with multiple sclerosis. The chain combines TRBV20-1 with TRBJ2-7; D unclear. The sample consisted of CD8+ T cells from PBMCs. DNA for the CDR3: TGCAGTGCTAGGGACGCCTACGAGCAGTACTTC. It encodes CSARDAYEQYF.